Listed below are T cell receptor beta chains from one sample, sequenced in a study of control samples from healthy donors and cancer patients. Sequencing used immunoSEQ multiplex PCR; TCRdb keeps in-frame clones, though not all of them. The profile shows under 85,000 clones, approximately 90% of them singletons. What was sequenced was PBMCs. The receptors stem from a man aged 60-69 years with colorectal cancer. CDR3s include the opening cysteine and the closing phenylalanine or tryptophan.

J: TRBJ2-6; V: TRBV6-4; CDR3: CASGLSGANVLTF
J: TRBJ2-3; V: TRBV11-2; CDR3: CASSPRSGHSGGATF
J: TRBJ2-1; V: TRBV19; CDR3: CASSKGGGAYNEQFF
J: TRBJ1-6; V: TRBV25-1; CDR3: CASSGDQATYNSPLHF
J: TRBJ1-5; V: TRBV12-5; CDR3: CATGIDNQPQHF
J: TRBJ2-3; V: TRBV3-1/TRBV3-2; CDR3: CASSLGGALGDTQYF
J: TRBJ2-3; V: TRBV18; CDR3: CASSLTGTSGVDTQYF
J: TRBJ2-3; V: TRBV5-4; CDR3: CASSRTSGGPTDTQYF
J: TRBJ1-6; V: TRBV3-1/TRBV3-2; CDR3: CASSLGQVGVGSPLHF
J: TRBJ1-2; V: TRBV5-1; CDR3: CASSTTGGNFYGYTF
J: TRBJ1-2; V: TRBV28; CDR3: CASSPTANYGYTF
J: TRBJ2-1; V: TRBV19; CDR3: CASRDLAGGSYNEQFF
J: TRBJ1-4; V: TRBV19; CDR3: CASSAVWTGREKLFF
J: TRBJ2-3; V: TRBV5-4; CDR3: CASTLGAGTSTDTQYF
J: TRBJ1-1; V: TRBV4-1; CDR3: CASSQEGYGATEAFF
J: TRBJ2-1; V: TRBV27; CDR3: CASSFSGSPYNEQFF
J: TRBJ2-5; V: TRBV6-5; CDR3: CASRSPVRPETQYF
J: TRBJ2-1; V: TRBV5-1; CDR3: CASSFSGNKNNEQFF
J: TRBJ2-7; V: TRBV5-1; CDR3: CASSFRDNTNEQYF
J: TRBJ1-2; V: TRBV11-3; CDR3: CASSLVSQGIRGYTF
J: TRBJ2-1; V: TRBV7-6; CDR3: CASSQVGGGQYNEQFF
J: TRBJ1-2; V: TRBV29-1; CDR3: CSVANRGDYGYTF
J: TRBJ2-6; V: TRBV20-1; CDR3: CSASDGHLTGANVLTF
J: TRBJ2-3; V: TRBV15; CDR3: CATSMRGASTDTQYF
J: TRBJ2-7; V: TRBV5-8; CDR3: CASSSWTSGLSSYEQYF
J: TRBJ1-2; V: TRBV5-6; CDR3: CASSLQGGYGYTF
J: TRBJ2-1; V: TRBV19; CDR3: CASSIEGLEANEQFF
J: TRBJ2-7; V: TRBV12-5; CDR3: CASGALAGGLYEQYF
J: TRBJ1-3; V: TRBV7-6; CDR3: CASSPGTSSLTGNTIYF
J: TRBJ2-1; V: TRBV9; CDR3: CASSPGAGLYNEQFF
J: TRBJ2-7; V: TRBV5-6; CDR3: CASSPHRQREQYF
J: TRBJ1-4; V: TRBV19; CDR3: CASSIGNDKIATNEKLFF
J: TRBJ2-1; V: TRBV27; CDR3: CASTSGTGLGNEQFF
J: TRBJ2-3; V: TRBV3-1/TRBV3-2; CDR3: CASSQASGGAFTQYF
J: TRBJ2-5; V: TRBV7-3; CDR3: CASSLLGSGGETQYF
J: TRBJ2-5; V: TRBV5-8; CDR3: CASSPLGTQYF
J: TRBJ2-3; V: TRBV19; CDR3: CASSPESTDTQYF
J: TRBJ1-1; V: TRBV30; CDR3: CAWSSGVNTEAFF
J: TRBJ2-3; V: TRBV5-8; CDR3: CASSSGRTSSDTQYF
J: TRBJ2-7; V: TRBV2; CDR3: CASSEGTGGSYEQYF
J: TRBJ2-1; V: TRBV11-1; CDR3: CASSSRTSGLYNEQFF
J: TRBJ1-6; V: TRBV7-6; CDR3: CASSLTDPSHSPLHF
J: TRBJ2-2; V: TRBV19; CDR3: CASSIDVRGTGELFF
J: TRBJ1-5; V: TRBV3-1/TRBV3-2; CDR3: CASSQDGTGGQPQHF